This entry lists 5 T cell receptor beta chains sequenced from one sample in a study of blood T cell repertoires in COVID-19. Using immunoSEQ multiplex PCR, the repertoire was profiled, and TCRdb retains in-frame clones only, with some absent. Here the sample spans 60,000 to 70,000 clones, more than 75% being singletons. Specimen: PBMCs or T cells enriched from blood (not recorded which). Receptor source: a woman between 35 and 50 years old who had recovered from COVID-19.

The V and J genes are TRBV19 and TRBJ1-2; D is uncertain. Germline CDR1 is LNHDA and CDR2 is SQIVND (reference sequence). The CDR3 runs 14 residues. The V and J ends lost 3 bases and 2 bases respectively, with 10 bases between them. CDR3 in amino acids: CASSMSDTNYGYTF. The CDR3 DNA sequence: TGTGCCAGTAGTATGTCAGACACGAACTATGGCTACACCTTC.

V gene TRBV7-2 combines with J gene TRBJ2-5; 8 bases fit TRBD2. This CDR3 comprises 16 residues. Germline-derived CDR1 and CDR2 are SGHTA and FQGNSA. The J segment lost 2 bases and the V segment lost 1 base, leaving 6 bases of the junction unmatched. In DNA, the CDR3 is TGTGCCAGCAGCTTAGTCGGGACTAGAGAACAAGAGACCCAGTACTTC. Translation gives CASSLVGTREQETQYF.

The chain joins TRBV29-1 to TRBJ2-2, with D maybe TRBD1 (6 bases). CDR3 length equals 13 residues. Trimming removed 3 bases at V and 4 bases at J, with 9 bases between. CDR1 and CDR2 (germline): SQVTM, ANQGSEA. The chain's CDR3 is CSVDQGSTGELFF. The CDR3 nucleotides are TGCAGCGTTGACCAGGGGAGCACCGGGGAGCTGTTTTTT.

The chain joins TRBV5-6 to TRBJ2-5; a weak D match, TRBD1 (6 bases). The CDR3 is made up of 15 amino acids. Trimming removed 0 bases at V and 5 bases at J, with 14 bases between. Germline CDR1 reads SGHDT; CDR2 reads YYEEEE. CDR3 loop: CASSLGTDLRETQYF. The CDR3 DNA sequence: TGTGCCAGCAGCTTGGGGACAGATCTGAGGGAGACCCAGTACTTC.

V gene TRBV5-1 combines with J gene TRBJ1-2; no definite D call. Germline CDR1 SGHRS, CDR2 YFSETQ. Trimming cost V 0 bases and J 0 bases, with 15 bases left between them. This CDR3 spans 17 amino acids. Here the CDR3 reads CASSLEQPNPSNYGYTF. The CDR3 DNA reads as TGCGCCAGCAGCTTGGAACAGCCCAATCCTTCTAACTATGGCTACACCTTC.